The sequence of this TCR beta chain was determined in a study of cytomegalovirus exposure and HLA in healthy donors. Study-level results: Previous analysis showed most TCR beta V segments were productive about 90% or about 30% of the time.

As for this clone: The antigen remains undetermined.

Each of the donors was a healthy bone marrow donor. Trimming cost V 0 bases and J 3 bases; bases outside gene matches: 4. Germline V CDR1 and CDR2: SEHNR, FQNEAQ (reference sequence). The length of the CDR3 is 15 residues. The study ran its PCR with 60 Vbeta and 13 Jbeta primers. Measured with immunoSEQ multiplex PCR; TCRdb has only the in-frame clones, and not every one. Found here are about 120,000 clones, 70% to 80% of them singletons; the top ten hold 2.7%. The source material was PBMCs. The TCR sequence derives from a female donor in good health and CMV-seronegative. The rearrangement joins TRBV7-9 to TRBJ1-2; 7 bases are shared with TRBD1. For the CDR3, the DNA is TGTGCCAGCAGCTTAGCACCAGGGGGAGACTATGGCTACACCTTC. It codes for CASSLAPGGDYGYTF.